The clone carrying this T cell receptor (beta chain) has only a few counts. Its antigen is unidentified. Libraries were prepared by immunoSEQ multiplex PCR; TCRdb keeps only in-frame clonotypes and omits some of them. This table has 200,000 or so clones, approximately 87% appearing once. This record comes from a study of cytomegalovirus exposure and HLA in healthy donors. Study results and caveats: CMV antigen specificity of a few CMV-associated chains was confirmed in vitro.

V lost 1 base and J lost 6, with 12 bases in between. The CDR3 runs to 14 residues. Germline V gene data show CDR1 as SEHNR and CDR2 as FQNEAQ (reference sequence). The sequence derives from a woman aged 18-35 years in good health and CMV-seronegative. This sequence joins TRBV7-9 and TRBJ1-1; D ambiguous. Sequencing was done on a sample of PBMCs. The CDR3 bases are TGTGCCAGCAGCTTAGTCACCTCCGTTCCTGAAGCTTTCTTT. This codes for CASSLVTSVPEAFF.